The clone carrying this T cell receptor beta chain was detected many times. A much larger clonotype is one base distant, so this may be a read error. The entry originates in a study of blood T cells in healthy people across ages. V shed 5 bases, J shed 1 base, and the junction held 2 bases outside the gene matches. Germline values: CDR1 SGHTA, CDR2 FQGNSA. This CDR3 is built from 15 residues. Caucasian individuals from Russia who were healthy and aged 6 to 90 acted as donors. Combining a sample-barcoded 5' primer with a J-beta primer mix, a second PCR ran for about 6 to 11 cycles. TCRdb fed the 5' RACE reads into MiXCR, producing one record per CDR3 protein. This repertoire shows about 510,000 distinct CDR3 sequences, about a quarter found once; its top ten account for 3% to 4.5%. Another study also made use of these data, one on T cells of mothers and their children. According to that study: Related and unrelated pairs show similar thymic shaping of TCR recombination output.

V usage is TRBV7-2 and J usage is TRBJ2-5; 12 bases are shared with TRBD2. This TCR derives from a boy aged 2 to 10 in good health. The sequenced sample was blood. The CDR3, as DNA: TGTGCCAGCAGCCGGACTAGCGGGACCCAAGAGACCCAGTACTTC. As protein: CASSRTSGTQETQYF.